This TCR beta chain was recorded in a study of shared clonotypes between healthy human individuals. This clone was seen just once. The authors split each subset's genomic DNA evenly across several immunoSEQ plates. Only in-frame clones appear in the TCRdb table, and some are missing; sequencing was by immunoSEQ multiplex PCR. Here the sample spans roughly 480,000 clones, 70% to 80% being singletons. Germline CDR1 reads SGDLS; CDR2 reads YYNGEE. The CDR3 is made up of 16 amino acids. Trimming pared 4 bases from V and 6 bases from J, leaving 22 bases between. The gene calls are TRBV9 and TRBJ1-2; no firm D call. This sequence originates from a woman in her forties in good health. Some clones in this sample may be carry-over from other donors' samples. Material for sequencing was PBMCs. The DNA of the CDR3 is TGTGCCAGCAGCCTCACTCCCCAAGTGGGGAGAGATGGCTACACCTTC. It translates to CASSLTPQVGRDGYTF. Full variable domain (remainder filled in from reference TRBV9 and TRBJ1-2): DSGVTQTPKHLITATGQRVTLRCSPRSGDLSVYWYQQSLDQGLQFLIQYYNGEERAKGNILERFSAQQFPDLHSELNLSSLELGDSALYFCASSLTPQVGRDGYTFGSGTRLTVV.